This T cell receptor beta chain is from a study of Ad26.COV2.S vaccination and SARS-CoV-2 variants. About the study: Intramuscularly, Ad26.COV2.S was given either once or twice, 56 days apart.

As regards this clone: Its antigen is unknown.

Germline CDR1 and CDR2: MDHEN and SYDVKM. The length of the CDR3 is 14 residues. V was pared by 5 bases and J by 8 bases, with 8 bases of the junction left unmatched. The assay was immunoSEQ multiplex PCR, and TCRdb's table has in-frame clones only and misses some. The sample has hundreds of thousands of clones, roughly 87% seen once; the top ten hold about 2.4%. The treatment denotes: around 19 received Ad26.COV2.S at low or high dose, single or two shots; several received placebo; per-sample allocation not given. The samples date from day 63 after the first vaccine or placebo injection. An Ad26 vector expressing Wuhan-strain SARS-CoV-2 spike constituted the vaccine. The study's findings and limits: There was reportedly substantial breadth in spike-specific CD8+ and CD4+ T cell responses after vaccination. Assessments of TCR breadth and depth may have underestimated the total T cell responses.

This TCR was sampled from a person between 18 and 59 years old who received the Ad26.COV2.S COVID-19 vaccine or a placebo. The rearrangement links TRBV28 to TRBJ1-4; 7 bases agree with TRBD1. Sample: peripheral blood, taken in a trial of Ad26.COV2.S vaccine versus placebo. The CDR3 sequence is CASSEQGRGEKLFF. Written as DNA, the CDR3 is TGTGCCAGCAGTGAACAGGGGAGAGGGGAAAAACTGTTTTTT.